Presented here are 24 T cell receptor beta chains from one specimen sequenced in a study of blood T cell repertoires in COVID-19. Sequencing was performed with immunoSEQ multiplex PCR; in TCRdb, only in-frame clones are kept and a portion is missing. The repertoire has about 280,000 clones, roughly 80% of them found once; the top ten carry approximately 5%. The sample taken for sequencing was PBMCs or T cells enriched from blood (not recorded which). These TCRs come from a man aged 40-50 years who had been exposed to COVID-19.

The gene calls are TRBV19 and TRBJ2-7, with TRBD1 identical over 10 bases. CDR1 and CDR2 from the germline V gene are LNHDA and SQIVND (reference sequence). Unmatched junction bases numbered 8, after V lost 3 bases and J lost 6 bases. The CDR3 is 15 amino acids. This CDR3 reads CASSMGDRGRSEQYF. DNA of the CDR3: TGTGCCAGTAGTATGGGGGACAGGGGACGCTCCGAGCAGTACTTC. Supplemented by reference TRBV19 and TRBJ2-7, the full variable domain reads DGGITQSPKYLFRKEGQNVTLSCEQNLNHDAMYWYRQDPGQGLRLIYYSQIVNDFQKGDIAEGYSVSREKKESFPLTVTSAQKNPTAFYLCASSMGDRGRSEQYFGPGTRLTVT.

J is TRBJ2-5 and V is TRBV11-2, with 9 bases identical to TRBD1. Unmatched junction bases numbered 8, after V lost 1 base and J lost 5 bases. This CDR3 is 16 amino acids long. Germline loops: CDR1 SGHAT, CDR2 FQNNGV. DNA for the CDR3: TGTGCCAGCAGCTTAGTAAGGGGACAGGGATTGGAGACCCAGTACTTC. Translating it yields CASSLVRGQGLETQYF. Using reference TRBV11-2 and TRBJ2-5 for the parts outside the CDR3, the full variable domain is EAGVAQSPRYKIIEKRQSVAFWCNPISGHATLYWYQQILGQGPKLLIQFQNNGVVDDSQLPKDRFSAERLKGVDSTLKIQPAKLEDSAVYLCASSLVRGQGLETQYFGPGTRLLVL.

The sample holds a few counts of this clone. V usage is TRBV28 and J usage is TRBJ1-1; D not certain. The V gene lost 7 bases and the J gene lost 12 bases, with 21 bases spanning the gap. CDR3 length equals 13 residues. Germline-derived CDR1 and CDR2 are MDHEN and SYDVKM. CDR3 sequence: CASNFRWVRGSFF. CDR3 DNA: TGTGCCAGCAACTTTCGGTGGGTAAGAGGGTCTTTCTTT.

The chain is built from TRBV7-8 and TRBJ1-5; tentatively, D is TRBD1 (5 bases). Germline V gives CDR1 SGHVS, CDR2 FQNEAQ. V was pared by 5 bases and J by 0 bases, with 11 bases between. CDR3 length: 15 amino acids. The CDR3 region is CASSGLGGSNQPQHF. CDR3 DNA: TGTGCCAGCAGCGGTCTCGGGGGTAGCAATCAGCCCCAGCATTTT.

This clone was seen a handful of times. This chain links TRBV29-1 with TRBJ1-5, with 7 positions matching TRBD1. The CDR3 is made up of 14 amino acids. Germline lookup yields CDR1 SQVTM and CDR2 ANQGSEA. V shed 7 bases, J shed 5 bases, and the junction held 11 bases outside the gene matches. The CDR3: CSATQGGLDQPQHF. DNA of the CDR3: TGCAGCGCAACCCAGGGGGGTTTGGATCAGCCCCAGCATTTT.

This clone appeared a few times. V gene TRBV7-9 combines with J gene TRBJ2-7; D may be TRBD2 (5 bases). The CDR3 extends over 17 amino acids. V lost 5 bases to trimming and J lost 3 bases, with 23 bases between them. The V gene's germline CDR1 is SEHNR and CDR2 FQNEAQ (reference sequence). In nucleotides, the CDR3 is TGTGCCAGCAGCCCAAGCCCCCTGAGCGGAGCCTACTACGAGCAGTACTTC. Amino acid sequence: CASSPSPLSGAYYEQYF.

The chain joins TRBV7-8 to TRBJ2-5; TRBD2 might be the D (5 bases). This CDR3 is built from 13 residues. Germline V gives CDR1 SGHVS, CDR2 FQNEAQ. Trimming removed 1 base from V and 4 bases from J, with 7 bases in between. The CDR3 DNA is TGTGCCAGCAGCTTAGGTCGGGGAGAGACCCAGTACTTC. Protein: CASSLGRGETQYF.

This rearrangement joins TRBV18 to TRBJ2-3; no definite D call. The CDR3 contains 13 residues. Trimming left V 1 base short and J 5 bases short, with 7 bases between. CDR1 is KGHSH and CDR2 is LQKENI in the germline V gene. CDR3 region: CASSPRLVDTQYF. The CDR3 coding sequence is TGTGCCAGCTCACCACGACTGGTAGATACGCAGTATTTT. Based on the CDR3 plus reference TRBV18 and TRBJ2-3, the full variable domain is NAGVMQNPRHLVRRRGQEARLRCSPMKGHSHVYWYRQLPEEGLKFMVYLQKENIIDESGMPKERFSAEFPKEGPSILRIQQVVRGDSAAYFCASSPRLVDTQYFGPGTRLTVL.

This clone was seen once. The gene calls are TRBV18 and TRBJ1-1, with D unresolved. The CDR3 covers 13 residues. Germline V lookup: CDR1 KGHSH, CDR2 LQKENI. The germline V and J ends were trimmed by 3 bases and 1 base, with 6 bases remaining between them. CDR3 DNA sequence: TGTGCCAGCTCACCCCAGTGGAACACTGAAGCTTTCTTT. Translated, it gives CASSPQWNTEAFF.

V and J are TRBV27 and TRBJ2-7; 7 nucleotides agree with TRBD1. The CDR3 loop spans 15 amino acids. Germline assignment: CDR1 MNHEY and CDR2 SMNVEV (reference sequence). With V trimmed by 4 bases and J by 2 bases, 8 bases remained unmatched. CDR3 DNA: TGTGCCAGCAGTTCCGGACAGGCGTACCCCTACGAGCAGTACTTC. Translating gives CASSSGQAYPYEQYF.

The V call is TRBV9, the J call TRBJ2-7; D may be TRBD1 (5 bases). The germline gives CDR1 SGDLS, CDR2 YYNGEE. The CDR3 loop spans 16 amino acids. The V end was cut by 4 bases, the J end by 3 bases, with 20 bases between. CDR3 amino acids: CASSPEQLGHHYEQYF. In DNA form, the CDR3 reads TGTGCCAGCAGCCCCGAGCAGCTGGGGCACCACTACGAGCAGTACTTC.

CDR3 in DNA: TGTGCCAGCTCACCACTAGTTACTAGCGGGATCTTCACCGGGGAGCTGTTTTTT. This encodes CASSPLVTSGIFTGELFF. The genes are TRBV18 and TRBJ2-2; TRBD2 agrees at 10 bases. The germline gives CDR1 KGHSH, CDR2 LQKENI. The CDR3 length is 18 residues. J gave up 4 bases and V 1 base, and 9 bases lay outside the gene matches.

The chain recombines TRBV27 with TRBJ2-5; D remains unclear. This CDR3 is built from 15 residues. Germline V gene data show CDR1 as MNHEY and CDR2 as SMNVEV (reference sequence). Trimming took off 6 bases at V and 1 base at J, with 15 bases between the two ends. The CDR3 DNA reads TGTGCCAGCAGCCCAGGTGGCATGTCCCAAGAGACCCAGTACTTC. It yields the protein CASSPGGMSQETQYF.

The chain combines TRBV15 with TRBJ2-2; D is unresolved. The germline V gene encodes CDR1 LNHNV and CDR2 YYDKDF (reference sequence). V gave up 3 bases and J gave up 6 bases, with 8 bases separating them. The CDR3 length is 13 residues. The CDR3 loop is CATSSPSPGELFF. The CDR3, as DNA: TGTGCCACCAGCAGCCCTAGTCCCGGGGAGCTGTTTTTT.

This clone appeared a few times. This chain links TRBV28 with TRBJ2-7, with 8 bases aligning to TRBD2. Germline V gene data show CDR1 as MDHEN and CDR2 as SYDVKM. V shed 6 bases, J shed 2 bases, and the junction held 9 bases outside the gene matches. CDR3 length equals 15 residues. The CDR3 sequence: CASSPPTSGPYEQYF. CDR3 DNA sequence: TGTGCCAGCAGCCCCCCCACTAGCGGTCCCTACGAGCAGTACTTC.

The chain combines TRBV7-9 with TRBJ2-7; 9 nucleotides align to TRBD2. This CDR3 is built from 16 residues. Germline CDR1 and CDR2: SEHNR and FQNEAQ (reference sequence). V lost 6 bases, J lost 5 bases, and 14 bases stayed unmatched. CDR3 sequence (DNA): TGTGCCAGCAGTTGGGGGCGGGAGGGCCATCTCAACGAGCAGTACTTC. Translating gives CASSWGREGHLNEQYF.

The rearrangement links TRBV28 to TRBJ1-3; D is unclear. Germline assignment: CDR1 MDHEN and CDR2 SYDVKM. This CDR3 spans 13 amino acids. V was pared by 7 bases and J by 7 bases, with 14 bases between. CDR3 region: CASKGELGNTIYF. In DNA, the CDR3 is TGTGCCAGCAAGGGAGAACTAGGGAACACCATATATTTT.

The V call is TRBV18, the J call TRBJ2-7, with a weak D call TRBD1 (6 bases). Deletions cut 2 bases from V and 4 bases from J, with 15 bases between. CDR1 is KGHSH and CDR2 is LQKENI in the germline V gene. This CDR3 has 15 amino acids. CDR3 sequence (DNA): TGTGCCAGCTCACCAGGAGCAGGGGAATTATACGAGCAGTACTTC. Translated, it gives CASSPGAGELYEQYF.

J is TRBJ2-3 and V is TRBV19, with 11 bases fitting TRBD2. Trimming removed 1 base from V and 6 bases from J; junction bases left unmatched: 9. The germline CDR1 and CDR2 sequences are LNHDA and SQIVND (reference sequence). The CDR3 has 17 residues. The CDR3 DNA is TGTGCCAGTAGTATAGGGGGCCTAGCGGGAGGATGGGATACGCAGTATTTT. Its translation: CASSIGGLAGGWDTQYF.

The chain uses TRBV19 and TRBJ2-7, with 7 bases identical to TRBD1. The CDR3 extends over 14 amino acids. The J segment lost 0 bases and the V segment lost 7 bases, leaving 6 bases of the junction unmatched. Per the germline V gene, CDR1 is LNHDA and CDR2 is SQIVND (reference sequence). CDR3 protein: CASMKGDSSYEQYF. CDR3 DNA sequence: TGTGCCAGTATGAAGGGGGACAGCTCCTACGAGCAGTACTTC.

V usage is TRBV30 and J usage is TRBJ1-3, with D tentatively TRBD1 (5 bases). The length of the CDR3 is 14 residues. V lost 8 bases, J lost 0 bases, and 14 bases lay in between. Germline V gene sequence: CDR1 GTSNPN, CDR2 SVGIG (reference sequence). As DNA, the CDR3 is TGTGCCCGAACATCGACAGACTCTGGAAACACCATATATTTT. It codes for CARTSTDSGNTIYF.

This clone was seen only a few times. V and J are TRBV18 and TRBJ1-5, with 7 bases matching TRBD1. Germline CDR1 reads KGHSH; CDR2 reads LQKENI. The CDR3 spans 15 residues. Trimming cost V 4 bases and J 0 bases; bases outside gene matches: 3. CDR3 region: CASSREGASNQPQHF. The CDR3 DNA reads TGTGCCAGCTCACGTGAGGGGGCTAGCAATCAGCCCCAGCATTTT.

V gene TRBV12-3 or TRBV12-4 combines with J gene TRBJ1-6; D gene uncertain. This CDR3 is 13 amino acids long. The V end lost 1 base, the J end lost 10 bases, and 8 bases lay between the germline ends. The CDR3 DNA sequence: TGTGCCAGCAGTTTAGAGAGAGAATCACCCCTCCACTTT. This encodes CASSLERESPLHF.

This clone appeared once. The chain has TRBV27 and TRBJ1-2, with a tentative D call TRBD1 (5 bases). The CDR3 consists of 15 residues. Trimming took off 7 bases at V and 8 bases at J, with 23 bases between the two ends. Germline V gene lookup returns CDR1 MNHEY and CDR2 SMNVEV (reference sequence). The CDR3 loop reads CASKGWADSFRGYTF. CDR3 sequence (DNA): TGTGCCAGCAAGGGGTGGGCTGACTCTTTTCGGGGCTACACCTTC.